This T cell receptor (beta chain) was obtained from a study of T cells in Graves' hyperthyroidism and ophthalmopathy. Amplified regions were TCR beta CDR3 sequences from RNA transcripts. TCR CDR3 regions were first amplified by RT-PCR with HTBI primers. In TCRdb, the multiplex PCR reads were re-called with MiXCR into one record per CDR3 protein. The sample has 400,000 or so distinct CDR3 sequences, roughly 15% seen once. The V gene lost 1 base and the J gene lost 4 bases, with 14 bases spanning the gap. CDR3 size: 16 residues. CDR1 is KGHSH, CDR2 LQKENI, per germline. The genes are TRBV18 and TRBJ2-1; possibly TRBD2 for D (5 bases). Sequenced material: blood. The sequence came from a woman under 40 with Graves' ophthalmopathy. Here the CDR3 reads CASSPRGAALYNEQFF. Here the CDR3 DNA reads TGTGCCAGCTCACCACGGGGAGCTGCCCTATACAATGAGCAGTTCTTC.